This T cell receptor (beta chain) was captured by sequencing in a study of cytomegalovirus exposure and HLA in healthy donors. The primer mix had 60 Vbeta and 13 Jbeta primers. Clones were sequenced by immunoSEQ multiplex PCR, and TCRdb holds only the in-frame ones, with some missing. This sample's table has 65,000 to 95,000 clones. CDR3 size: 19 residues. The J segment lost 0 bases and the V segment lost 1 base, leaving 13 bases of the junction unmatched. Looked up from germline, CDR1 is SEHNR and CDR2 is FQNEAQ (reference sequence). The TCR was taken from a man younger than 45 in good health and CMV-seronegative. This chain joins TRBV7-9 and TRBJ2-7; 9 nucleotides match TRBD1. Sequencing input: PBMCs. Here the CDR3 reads CASSLDIGPGTGNSYEQYF. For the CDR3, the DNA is TGTGCCAGCAGCTTAGACATCGGTCCGGGGACAGGGAACTCCTACGAGCAGTACTTC.